The 6 T cell receptor beta chains in this list originate from one sample, sequenced in a study of blood T cells in healthy people across ages (dated by TCRdb to between 2014 and 2016). The method behind the library was 5' RACE. TCRdb records Illumina HiSeq 2500 as the sequencer. A second PCR of about 7 to 12 cycles was performed with a sample-barcoded 5' primer and a J-beta primer mix. TCRdb took the public reads, trimmed them with fastp at Q25, ran MiXCR for clone calling and kept in-frame beta chains. Here each entry gathers all rows of one CDR3 protein and keeps the most common genes and DNA. The sample records roughly 800,000 distinct CDR3 sequences, roughly 60% of which are singletons. The ten largest clones represent over 20% of the sample. Material: blood. Receptors originate from a man under 40 in good health.

The V call is TRBV12-3 or TRBV12-4, the J call TRBJ1-1; D not certain. The CDR3 loop spans 12 amino acids. Trimming took 6 bases from V and 4 from J, leaving 9 bases between them. In DNA, the CDR3 is TGTGCCAGCAGCCCTGTGCCCACTGAAGCTTTCTTT. It is translated as CASSPVPTEAFF.

The rearrangement joins TRBV15 to TRBJ1-1; D ambiguous. The V gene lost 0 bases and the J gene lost 6 bases, with 8 bases spanning the gap. The CDR3 is 13 amino acids. The germline CDR1 and CDR2 sequences are LNHNV and YYDKDF (reference sequence). CDR3 nucleotides: TGTGCCACCAGCAGAGATCGAGGGTCTGAAGCTTTCTTT. Its translation: CATSRDRGSEAFF.

This clonotype showed up just a few times. The V call is TRBV25-1, the J call TRBJ2-5; D is unresolved. Germline CDR1 reads MGHDK; CDR2 reads SYGVNS. CDR3 length: 15 amino acids. Deletions cut 8 bases from V and 5 bases from J, with 21 bases between. The CDR3 region is CASGSGRQPGETQYF. CDR3 DNA sequence: TGTGCCAGCGGGTCCGGTCGCCAGCCTGGCGAGACCCAGTACTTC.

The CDR3 here is CASSGPTRGGQGVFGTYEQYF. The CDR3 coding sequence is TGTGCCAGCAGTGGACCCACAAGGGGGGGACAGGGTGTCTTCGGGACCTACGAGCAGTACTTC. This sequence joins TRBV2 and TRBJ2-7; 9 nucleotides match TRBD1. The CDR3 totals 21 residues. J was trimmed by 2 bases and V by 4 bases; bases with no gene match: 24. Germline lookup yields CDR1 SNHLY and CDR2 FYNNEI.

This chain links TRBV20-1 with TRBJ2-4; TRBD1 might be the D (5 bases). V lost 3 bases to trimming and J lost 13 bases, with 16 bases between them. CDR3 length equals 12 residues. Germline V gene lookup returns CDR1 DFQATT and CDR2 SNEGSKA (reference sequence). This CDR3 reads CSASPMGREQYF. CDR3 bases: TGCAGTGCTAGCCCGATGGGGCGAGAGCAGTACTTC.

As concerns this clonotype: A much larger clone sits a single nucleotide away, making a read error possible. The chain recombines TRBV29-1 with TRBJ2-7, with 8 nucleotides matching TRBD2. V lost 3 bases to trimming and J lost 7 bases; unmatched junction nucleotides: 11. The length of the CDR3 is 14 residues. The germline gives CDR1 SQVTM, CDR2 ANQGSEA. CDR3 DNA sequence: TGCAGCGTTGAGGGACTAGTTAAGTCGGGTGAGCAGTACTTC. Protein sequence: CSVEGLVKSGEQYF.